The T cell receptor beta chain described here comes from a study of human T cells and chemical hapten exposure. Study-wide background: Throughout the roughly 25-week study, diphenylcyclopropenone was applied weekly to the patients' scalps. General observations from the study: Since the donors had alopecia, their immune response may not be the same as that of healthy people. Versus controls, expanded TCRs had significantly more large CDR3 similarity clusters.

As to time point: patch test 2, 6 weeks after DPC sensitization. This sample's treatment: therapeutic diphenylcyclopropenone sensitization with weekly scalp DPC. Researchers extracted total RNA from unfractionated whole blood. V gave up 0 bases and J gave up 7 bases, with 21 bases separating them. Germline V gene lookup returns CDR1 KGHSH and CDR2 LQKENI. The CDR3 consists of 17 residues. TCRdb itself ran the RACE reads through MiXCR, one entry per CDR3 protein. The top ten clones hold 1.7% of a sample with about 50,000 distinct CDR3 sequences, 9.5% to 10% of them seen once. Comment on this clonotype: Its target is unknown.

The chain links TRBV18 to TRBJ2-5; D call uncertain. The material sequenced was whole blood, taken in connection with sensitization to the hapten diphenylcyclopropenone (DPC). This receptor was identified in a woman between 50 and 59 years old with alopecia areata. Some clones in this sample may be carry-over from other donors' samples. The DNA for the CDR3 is TGTGCCAGCTCACCACCCAACCGGGTCGTTGGCTCAGTGACCCAGTACTTC. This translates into CASSPPNRVVGSVTQYF. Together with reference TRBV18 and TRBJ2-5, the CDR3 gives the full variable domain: NAGVMQNPRHLVRRRGQEARLRCSPMKGHSHVYWYRQLPEEGLKFMVYLQKENIIDESGMPKERFSAEFPKEGPSILRIQQVVRGDSAAYFCASSPPNRVVGSVTQYFGPGTRLLVL.